What follows are 9 T cell receptor beta chains derived from one specimen sequenced in a study of molecular identifiers for immune sequencing clone quantification. TCRdb recomputed calls from the PCR reads with MiXCR, one row per CDR3 protein. The data hold approximately 550,000 distinct CDR3 sequences, with about 25% observed a single time. The specimen sequenced was naive CD8+ T cells from blood, with Jurkat cell RNA spiked in. Subset here: FACS-sorted CD8+CD4-CCR7+CD45RA+ naive T cells. The receptors here all came from a human donor in good health. Some libraries in this study had Jurkat cell RNA spiked in.

The sample holds a few counts of this clonotype. The rearrangement uses TRBV6-2 or TRBV6-3 and TRBJ2-5, with no clear D. Deletions cut 0 bases from V and 9 bases from J, with 11 bases between. Germline CDR1 reads MNHEY; CDR2 reads SVGEGT. There are 13 residues in the CDR3. The CDR3 is CASSYSLIQAQYF. The CDR3 nucleotides read TGTGCCAGCAGTTACTCCTTAATCCAGGCCCAGTACTTC.

To note about this clonotype: This CDR3 fails to terminate in the conserved phenylalanine or tryptophan, so it likely reflects a read error. This chain joins TRBV5-1 and TRBJ2-5, with TRBD1 as a possible D gene (6 bases). The V gene's germline CDR1 is SGHRS and CDR2 YFSETQ. This CDR3 is built from 14 residues. V was cut by 4 bases and J by 2 bases, with 12 bases left in between. CDR3 protein: CASSPDRKQETQYS. CDR3 DNA: TGCGCCAGCAGCCCCGACAGGAAACAAGAGACCCAGTACTCC.

As regards this clonotype: A much larger clone differs from this one at a single base, so this may be a read error. The J gene is TRBJ2-7, the V gene TRBV14; D may correspond to TRBD1 or TRBD2 (6 bases each). The CDR3 is 15 amino acids. CDR1 and CDR2 from the germline V gene are SGHDN and FVKESK. V lost 1 base to trimming and J lost 6 bases, with 16 bases between them. The CDR3 sequence is CASSQALGASVEQYF. CDR3 DNA: TGTGCCAGCAGCCAAGCTTTGGGGGCTAGCGTCGAGCAGTACTTC.

Worth noting for this clonotype: This may stem from a read error, because a much larger clone lies one nucleotide away. The chain is built from TRBV5-1 and TRBJ2-7, with TRBD2 as a possible D gene (5 bases). This CDR3 is built from 17 residues. CDR1 and CDR2 from the germline V gene are SGHRS and YFSETQ. V shed 0 bases and J shed 3 bases, with 19 bases lying between them. The CDR3 protein is CASSLAARPAESYEQYF. The CDR3 DNA reads as TGCGCCAGCAGCTTGGCAGCCCGCCCAGCGGAAAGCTACGAGCAGTACTTC.

The chain links TRBV19 to TRBJ1-1, with D possibly being TRBD1 (5 bases). The germline V gene has CDR1 LNHDA and CDR2 SQIVND (reference sequence). The CDR3 is 14 amino acids. Trimming removed 6 bases from V and 6 bases from J, with 17 bases in between. The CDR3 DNA reads as TGTGCCAGTAGACCAGCCGGGGGTCTCCCTGAAGCTTTCTTT. This sequence encodes CASRPAGGLPEAFF.

This clonotype was observed a few times. The V call is TRBV10-3, the J call TRBJ2-7, with D perhaps matching TRBD1 (6 bases). The germline V gene encodes CDR1 ENHRY and CDR2 SYGVKD. The V end lost 5 bases, the J end lost 2 bases, and 10 bases lay between the germline ends. CDR3 size: 13 residues. As DNA, the CDR3 is TGTGCCATCAGTTGGGACACAACCTACGAGCAGTACTTC. Encoded protein: CAISWDTTYEQYF.

This clonotype came up a few times. V and J are TRBV7-9 and TRBJ1-2, with 7 bases fitting TRBD1. This CDR3 region has 13 residues. The germline V gene encodes CDR1 SEHNR and CDR2 FQNEAQ (reference sequence). J lost 6 bases, V lost 2 bases, and 3 bases had no gene match. CDR3 DNA sequence: TGTGCCAGCAGCTTATGGGACAGTAATGGCTACACCTTC. It specifies CASSLWDSNGYTF.

This clonotype was counted ten times or more. This rearrangement joins TRBV28 to TRBJ2-3, with 8 bases identical to TRBD2. Germline CDR1 MDHEN, CDR2 SYDVKM. V lost 7 bases and J lost 8; bases outside the gene matches: 23. The CDR3 has 18 residues. CDR3 sequence reads: CASTLGRLAPYLGSTQYF. The CDR3 DNA follows: TGTGCCAGCACCTTAGGGCGACTAGCGCCCTACTTGGGGAGTACGCAGTATTTT.

Comments on this clonotype: This sequence may be a read error, since a much larger clone differs from it by one base. The V call is TRBV7-9, the J call TRBJ2-2; 11 bases map to TRBD2. The CDR3 sequence is 15 residues long. Germline V CDR1 and CDR2: SEHNR, FQNEAQ (reference sequence). CDR3 coding DNA: TGTGCCAGCAGCTTACTAGCGGGAGGCCCCAGGGAGCTGCTTTTT. Translation gives CASSLLAGGPRELLF.